This T cell receptor (beta chain) was found in a study of T-cell reconstitution after alpha-beta-depleted transplantation in children (TCRdb year 2016). Regarding the complete study: T-cell immune reconstitution after TCRalphabeta/CD19-depleted allogeneic hematopoietic cell transplantation in children was quantitatively tracked in the study by means of TCR repertoire profiling. What the authors observed across the whole study: In some patients, the high TCRbeta diversity seen at day 60 was put down to recipient T cells and intrathymic progenitors that had survived conditioning. The frequencies of hyperexpanded clones fell over the following months, and after one year, T-cell counts and TCRbeta diversity were mostly attributed to newly produced T cells. The apparently early recovery of alphabetaT-cell counts about two months after transplant reportedly depended on only several hundred rapidly expanded clones that came from non-depleted graft cells.

Explained via the paper, the treatment or condition label denotes: allogeneic hematopoietic cell transplantation with graft depleted of TCRalphabeta T cells and CD19 B cells. The children who served as transplant recipients had been given grafts of TCRalphabeta/CD19-depleted allogeneic hematopoietic cells. Library method: PCR. Sequencing was performed on an Illumina HiSeq 2500. To normalize quantification of the TCRbeta repertoire, the TCR libraries were built with molecular barcoding that relied on unique molecular identifiers. TCRdb took the public reads, trimmed them with fastp at Q25, ran MiXCR for clone calling and kept in-frame beta chains. All rows with the same CDR3 protein become a single entry with the most common DNA and genes. Recorded for this sample are around 440,000 distinct CDR3 sequences; over 9.5% of them occurred a single time. The ten largest clones add up to about 2% of the sample.

Trimming removed 0 bases from V and 4 bases from J, leaving 0 bases between the germline ends. From the germline V gene, CDR1 is SQVTM and CDR2 is ANQGSEA. CDR3 length: 11 amino acids, cysteine to phenylalanine. Just CDR3 DNA is preserved here, 33 bases in frame from base 1. This clonotype came up many times. Its antigen is unknown. One base away there is no much larger clone; base qualities are not given. The sequencing here drew on PBMCs, taken before TCRalphabeta/CD19-depleted stem cell transplant. This TCR was sampled from a child younger than 10 with inherited bone marrow failure, due to receive a stem cell transplant. Rearrangement joined TRBV29-1 to TRBJ2-2, with the D gene not confidently named. The sequence in DNA is TGCAGCGTTGAAGACACCGGGGAGCTGTTTTTT. This sequence encodes CSVEDTGELFF.